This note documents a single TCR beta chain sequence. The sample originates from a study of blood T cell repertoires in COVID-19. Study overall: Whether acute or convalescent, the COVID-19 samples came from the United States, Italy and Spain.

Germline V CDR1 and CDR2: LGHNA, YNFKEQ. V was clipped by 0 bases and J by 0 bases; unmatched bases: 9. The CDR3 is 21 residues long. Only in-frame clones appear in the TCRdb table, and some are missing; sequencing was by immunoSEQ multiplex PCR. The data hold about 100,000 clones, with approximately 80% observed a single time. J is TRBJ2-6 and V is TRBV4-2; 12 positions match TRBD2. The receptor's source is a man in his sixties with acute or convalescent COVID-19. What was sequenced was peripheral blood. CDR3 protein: CASSQDPRTSGIDSGANVLTF. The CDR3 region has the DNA TGTGCCAGCAGCCAAGATCCCCGGACTAGCGGGATTGACTCTGGGGCCAACGTCCTGACTTTC.